The clone carrying this T cell receptor (beta chain) was observed a single time. The antigen remains undetermined. These data come from a study of post-analysis software for immune sequencing data. Trimming stripped 1 base from V and 7 bases from J, with 23 bases between. CDR3 length: 17 amino acids. CDR1 is SGHAT and CDR2 is FQNNGV in the germline V gene. TCR beta cDNA libraries included unique molecular identifiers. Once roughly 1 to 11 million T cells were used, roughly 0.5 million cDNA molecules resulted. A single record per CDR3 protein comes from TCRdb applying MiXCR to the PCR reads. In the table there are hundreds of thousands of distinct CDR3 sequences, just under 30% of which are singletons. Study-level results: The study found TRBV5-6, TRBV5-1 and TRBV20-1 among five TRBV segments more frequent in patients than controls. Diversity measured as normalized Chao1 was significantly lower in multiple sclerosis patients than in controls. Same-batch preparations were strongly co-clustered by F measure.

The sample was blood. The TCR was taken from a girl aged 5 to 17 with multiple sclerosis. V is TRBV11-2 and J is TRBJ2-7; a weak D match, TRBD2 (6 bases). The CDR3 DNA follows: TGTGCCAGCAGCTTAGTTGGGGGACTCACCCTTTACAATGAGCAGTACTTC. It translates to CASSLVGGLTLYNEQYF.